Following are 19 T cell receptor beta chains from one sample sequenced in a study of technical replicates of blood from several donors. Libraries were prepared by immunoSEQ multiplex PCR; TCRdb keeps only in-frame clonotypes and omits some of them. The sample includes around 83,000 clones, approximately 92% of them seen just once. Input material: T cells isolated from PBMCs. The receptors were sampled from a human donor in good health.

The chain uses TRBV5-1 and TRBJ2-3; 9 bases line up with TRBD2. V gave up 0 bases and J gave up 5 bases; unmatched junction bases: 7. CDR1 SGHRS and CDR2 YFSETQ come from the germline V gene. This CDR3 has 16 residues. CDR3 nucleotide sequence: TGCGCCAGCAGCTTGGTTTTCGCGGGAGGGAAAGATACGCAGTATTTT. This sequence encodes CASSLVFAGGKDTQYF.

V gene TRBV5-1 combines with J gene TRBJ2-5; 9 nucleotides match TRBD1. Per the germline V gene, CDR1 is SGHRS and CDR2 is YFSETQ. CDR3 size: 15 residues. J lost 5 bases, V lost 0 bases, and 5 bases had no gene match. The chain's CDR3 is CASSLGTGGWETQYF. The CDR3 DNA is TGCGCCAGCAGCTTGGGTACAGGGGGCTGGGAGACCCAGTACTTC.

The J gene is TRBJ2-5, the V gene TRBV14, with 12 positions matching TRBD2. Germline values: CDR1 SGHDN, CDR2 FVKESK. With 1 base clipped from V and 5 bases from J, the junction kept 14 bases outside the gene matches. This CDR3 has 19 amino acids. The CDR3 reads CASSQVLPLAGGGTETQYF. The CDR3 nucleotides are TGTGCCAGCAGCCAAGTACTGCCCCTAGCGGGAGGGGGTACGGAGACCCAGTACTTC.

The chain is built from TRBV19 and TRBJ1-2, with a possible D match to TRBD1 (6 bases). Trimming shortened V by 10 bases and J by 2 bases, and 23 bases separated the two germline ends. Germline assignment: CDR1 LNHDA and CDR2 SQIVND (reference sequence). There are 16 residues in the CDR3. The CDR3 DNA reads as TGTGCCACCTCAAGAGCCCCAGGGGAGGGGAACTATGGCTACACCTTC. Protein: CATSRAPGEGNYGYTF.

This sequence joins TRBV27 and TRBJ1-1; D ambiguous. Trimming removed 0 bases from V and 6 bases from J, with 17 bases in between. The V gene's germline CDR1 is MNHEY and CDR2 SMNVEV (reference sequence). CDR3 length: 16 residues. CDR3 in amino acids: CASSLSYILEGPEAFF. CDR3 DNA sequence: TGTGCCAGCAGTTTATCCTACATATTGGAGGGTCCTGAAGCTTTCTTT.

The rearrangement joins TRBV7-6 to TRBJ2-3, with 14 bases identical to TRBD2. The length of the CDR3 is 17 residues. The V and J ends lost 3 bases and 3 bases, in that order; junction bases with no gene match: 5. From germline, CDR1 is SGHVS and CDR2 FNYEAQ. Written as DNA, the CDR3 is TGTGCCAGCAGCTTGGGACTAGCGGGAGCAGTAACAGATACGCAGTATTTT. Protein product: CASSLGLAGAVTDTQYF. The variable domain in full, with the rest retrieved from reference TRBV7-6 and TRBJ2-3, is GAGVSQSPRYKVTKRGQDVALRCDPISGHVSLYWYRQALGQGPEFLTYFNYEAQQDKSGLPNDRFSAERPEGSISTLTIQRTEQRDSAMYRCASSLGLAGAVTDTQYFGPGTRLTVL.

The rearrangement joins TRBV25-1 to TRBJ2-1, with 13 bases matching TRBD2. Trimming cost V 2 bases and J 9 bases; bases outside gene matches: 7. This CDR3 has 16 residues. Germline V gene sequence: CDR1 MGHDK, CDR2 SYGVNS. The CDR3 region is CASSEVGTSGTGEQFF. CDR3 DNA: TGTGCCAGCAGTGAAGTGGGGACTAGCGGGACGGGTGAGCAGTTCTTC.

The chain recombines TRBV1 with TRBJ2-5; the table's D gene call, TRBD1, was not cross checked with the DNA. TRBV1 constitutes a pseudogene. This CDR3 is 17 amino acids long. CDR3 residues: CTSSQDVQGDLQETQYF. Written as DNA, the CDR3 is TGCACCAGCAGCCAAGATGTACAGGGGGACCTACAAGAGACCCAGTACTTC.

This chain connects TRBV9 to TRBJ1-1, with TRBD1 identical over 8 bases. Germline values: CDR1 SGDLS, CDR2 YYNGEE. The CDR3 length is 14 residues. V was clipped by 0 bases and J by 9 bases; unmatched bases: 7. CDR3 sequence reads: CASSVEGQVKKAFF. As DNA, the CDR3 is TGTGCCAGCAGCGTAGAGGGACAGGTGAAAAAAGCTTTCTTT.

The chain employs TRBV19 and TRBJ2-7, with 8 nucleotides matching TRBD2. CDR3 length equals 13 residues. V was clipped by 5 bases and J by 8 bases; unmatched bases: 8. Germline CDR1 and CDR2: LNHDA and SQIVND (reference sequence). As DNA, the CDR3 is TGTGCCAGTAGTCCCGGCGGGGGGAAACAGCAGTACTTC. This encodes CASSPGGGKQQYF.

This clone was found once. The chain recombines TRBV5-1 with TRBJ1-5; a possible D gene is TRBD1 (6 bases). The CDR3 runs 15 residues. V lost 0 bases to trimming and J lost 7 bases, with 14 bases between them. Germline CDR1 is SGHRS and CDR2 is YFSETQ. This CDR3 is CASSLVAGADQPQHF. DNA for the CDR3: TGCGCCAGCAGCTTGGTCGCAGGGGCAGACCAGCCCCAGCATTTT.

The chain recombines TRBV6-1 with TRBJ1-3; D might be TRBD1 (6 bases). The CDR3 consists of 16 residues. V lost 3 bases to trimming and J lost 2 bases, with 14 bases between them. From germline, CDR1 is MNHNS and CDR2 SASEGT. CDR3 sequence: CASSEGRQAPGNTIYF. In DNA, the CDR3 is TGTGCCAGCAGTGAGGGCCGACAGGCCCCTGGAAACACCATATATTTT.

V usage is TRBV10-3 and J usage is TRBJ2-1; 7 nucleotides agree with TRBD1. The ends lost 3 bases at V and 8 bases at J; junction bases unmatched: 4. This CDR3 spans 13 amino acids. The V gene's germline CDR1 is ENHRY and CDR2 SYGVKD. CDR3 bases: TGTGCCATCAGTGAAGGGGGCTCGCATGAGCAGTTCTTC. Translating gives CAISEGGSHEQFF.

The CDR3 spells CASSLSTWNGVIGANVLTF. The CDR3 DNA follows: TGTGCCAGCAGTTTATCAACTTGGAACGGAGTCATCGGGGCCAACGTCCTGACTTTC. V usage is TRBV28 and J usage is TRBJ2-6; D unresolved. V was shortened by 1 base and J by 4 bases, with 20 bases between the two germline ends. The CDR3 sequence is 19 residues long. CDR1 and CDR2 from the germline V gene are MDHEN and SYDVKM. Using reference TRBV28 and TRBJ2-6 for the parts outside the CDR3, the full variable domain is DVKVTQSSRYLVKRTGEKVFLECVQDMDHENMFWYRQDPGLGLRLIYFSYDVKMKEKGDIPEGYSVSREKKERFSLILESASTNQTSMYLCASSLSTWNGVIGANVLTFGAGSRLTVL.

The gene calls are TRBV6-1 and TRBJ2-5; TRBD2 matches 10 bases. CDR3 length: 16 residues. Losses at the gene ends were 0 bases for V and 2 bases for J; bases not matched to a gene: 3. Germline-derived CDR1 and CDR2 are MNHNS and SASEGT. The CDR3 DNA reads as TGTGCCAGCAGTGAAGCTCTACTAGCGGGACAAGAGACCCAGTACTTC. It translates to CASSEALLAGQETQYF.

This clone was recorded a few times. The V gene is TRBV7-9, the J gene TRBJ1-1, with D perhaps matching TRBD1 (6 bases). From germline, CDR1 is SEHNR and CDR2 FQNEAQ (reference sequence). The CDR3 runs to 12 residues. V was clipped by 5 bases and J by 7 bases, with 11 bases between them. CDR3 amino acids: CASSPWTDEAFF. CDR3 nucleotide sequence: TGTGCCAGCAGCCCGTGGACAGATGAAGCTTTCTTT.

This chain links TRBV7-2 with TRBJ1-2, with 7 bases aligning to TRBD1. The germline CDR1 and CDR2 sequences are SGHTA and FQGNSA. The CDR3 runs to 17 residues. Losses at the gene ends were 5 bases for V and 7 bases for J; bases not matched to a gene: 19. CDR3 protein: CASSGAGTAGLWGGYTF. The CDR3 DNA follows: TGTGCCAGCAGCGGTGCCGGGACAGCGGGCCTCTGGGGTGGCTACACCTTC.

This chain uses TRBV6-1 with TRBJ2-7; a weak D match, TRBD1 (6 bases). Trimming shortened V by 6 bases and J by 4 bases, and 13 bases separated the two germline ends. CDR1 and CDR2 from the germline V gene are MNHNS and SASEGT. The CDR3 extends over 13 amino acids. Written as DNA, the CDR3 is TGTGCCAGCAGCGCATTCGACAGGTACGAGCAGTACTTC. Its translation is CASSAFDRYEQYF.

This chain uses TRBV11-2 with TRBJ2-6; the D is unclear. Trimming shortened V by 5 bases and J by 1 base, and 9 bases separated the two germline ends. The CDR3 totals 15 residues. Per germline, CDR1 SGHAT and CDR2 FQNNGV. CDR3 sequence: CASSPLRSGANVLTF. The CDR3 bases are TGTGCCAGCAGCCCGCTCCGGTCTGGGGCCAACGTCCTGACTTTC.